This entry features one T cell receptor beta chain sequence. Antigen unknown. Gene names follow the mouse nomenclature. The read finishes 4 residues shy of the CDR3 end, and the germline J gene is used to complete it. This sample is part of a study of CD8+ T cells in alopecia areata. Study-wide findings and caveats: Normal skin's resident alphabeta T cells are sequenced alongside lesional scalp T cells. More clonal than normal scalp was lesional scalp, particularly alopecia totalis/universalis.

The length of the CDR3 is 14 residues. CDR1 and CDR2 (germline): FNHDT, SITEND (reference sequence). Trimming pared 2 bases from V and 3 bases from J, leaving 11 bases between. Extracted RNA was reverse transcribed into cDNA, the sequencing template. Sequencing used immunoSEQ multiplex PCR; TCRdb keeps in-frame clones, though not all of them. The sample contains about 120,000 clones, none occurring once; 20% lies in the top ten. This sequence joins TRBV19 and TRBJ1-2, with a weak D call TRBD1 (6 bases). The sequencing input was lesional skin. The sequence was collected from a C3H/HeJ mouse with alopecia areata. Strain MHC haplotype: H2-k. CDR3 in amino acids: CASSMNREDSDYTF. CDR3 DNA (partial): TGTGCCAGCAGTATGAACAGGGAGGACTCC.